This TCR beta chain was sequenced during a study of T cells in women clearing cervical HPV infection. With regard to this clone: The CDR3 is cut off 3 residues early in the read; its end comes from the germline J gene.

Only in-frame clones appear in the TCRdb table, and some are missing; sequencing was by immunoSEQ multiplex PCR. The specimen's table records 30,000 to 35,000 clones. The CDR3 sequence is 14 residues long. From germline, CDR1 is SGHDT and CDR2 YYEEEE. V lost 4 bases to trimming and J lost 7 bases; unmatched junction nucleotides: 8. The TCR was taken from a woman between 18 and 75 years old with a cervical HPV16 infection that either progressed to CIN3+ or cleared (not recorded which). The chain uses TRBV5-6 and TRBJ1-2, with 9 nucleotides matching TRBD1. Material: blood buffy coat. The covered CDR3 bases are TGTGCCAGCAGCACTCGGACAGGGGTTATTGGC. It yields the protein CASSTRTGVIG. The complete CDR3 reads CASSTRTGVIGYTF.